This T cell receptor (beta chain) was recorded in a study of blood T cell repertoires in COVID-19. Looking at the study overall: Spain, Italy and the United States supplied samples that represented acute and convalescent COVID-19. Sources were T cells, B-cell-depleted T cells, or PBMCs; the material itself was cDNA or gDNA.

Germline values: CDR1 MDHEN, CDR2 SYDVKM. The V segment lost 5 bases and the J segment 6 bases; nucleotides outside the gene matches: 3. This CDR3 is 13 amino acids long. Authors' analysis steps: Amplification with reference gene primers provided the estimates of nucleated cell counts. Using immunoSEQ multiplex PCR, the repertoire was profiled, and TCRdb retains in-frame clones only, with some absent. V and J calls and clone size come straight from that table; D and trimming were deduced from the DNA. The data show more than 150,000 clones, over 80% seen once. The clonotype originates from a woman in her twenties or thirties with acute or convalescent COVID-19. Sequenced input: peripheral blood. The chain joins TRBV28 to TRBJ2-2; 7 nucleotides match TRBD1. The CDR3: CASSTGVPGELFF. As DNA, the CDR3 is TGTGCCAGCAGTACAGGGGTCCCCGGGGAGCTGTTTTTT.